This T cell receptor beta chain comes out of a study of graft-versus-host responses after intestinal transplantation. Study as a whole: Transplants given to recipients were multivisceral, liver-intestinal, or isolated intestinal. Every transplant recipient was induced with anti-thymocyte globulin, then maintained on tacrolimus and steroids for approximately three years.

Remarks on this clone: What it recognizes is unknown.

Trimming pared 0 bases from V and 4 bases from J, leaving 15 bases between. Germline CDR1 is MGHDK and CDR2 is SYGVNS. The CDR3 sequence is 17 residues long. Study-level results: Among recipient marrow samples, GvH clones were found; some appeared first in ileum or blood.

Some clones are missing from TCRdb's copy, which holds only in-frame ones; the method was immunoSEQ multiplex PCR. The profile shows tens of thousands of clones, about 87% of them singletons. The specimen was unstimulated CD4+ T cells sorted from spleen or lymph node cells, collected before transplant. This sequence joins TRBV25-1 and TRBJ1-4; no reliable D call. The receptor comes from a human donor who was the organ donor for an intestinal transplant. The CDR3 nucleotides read TGTGCCAGCAGTGAATATAATGTCTGGCAGATTAATGAAAAACTGTTTTTT. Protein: CASSEYNVWQINEKLFF.